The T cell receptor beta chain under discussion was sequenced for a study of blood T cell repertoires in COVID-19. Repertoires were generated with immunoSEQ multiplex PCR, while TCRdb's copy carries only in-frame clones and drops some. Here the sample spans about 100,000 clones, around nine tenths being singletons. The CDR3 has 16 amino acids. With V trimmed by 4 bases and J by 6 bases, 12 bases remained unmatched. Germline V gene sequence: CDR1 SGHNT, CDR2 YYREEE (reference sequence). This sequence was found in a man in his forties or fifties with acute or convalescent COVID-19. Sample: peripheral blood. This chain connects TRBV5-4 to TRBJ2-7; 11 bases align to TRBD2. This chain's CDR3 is CASSPPTSGRGGEQYF. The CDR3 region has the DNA TGTGCCAGCAGCCCGCCTACTAGCGGGAGAGGGGGCGAGCAGTACTTC.